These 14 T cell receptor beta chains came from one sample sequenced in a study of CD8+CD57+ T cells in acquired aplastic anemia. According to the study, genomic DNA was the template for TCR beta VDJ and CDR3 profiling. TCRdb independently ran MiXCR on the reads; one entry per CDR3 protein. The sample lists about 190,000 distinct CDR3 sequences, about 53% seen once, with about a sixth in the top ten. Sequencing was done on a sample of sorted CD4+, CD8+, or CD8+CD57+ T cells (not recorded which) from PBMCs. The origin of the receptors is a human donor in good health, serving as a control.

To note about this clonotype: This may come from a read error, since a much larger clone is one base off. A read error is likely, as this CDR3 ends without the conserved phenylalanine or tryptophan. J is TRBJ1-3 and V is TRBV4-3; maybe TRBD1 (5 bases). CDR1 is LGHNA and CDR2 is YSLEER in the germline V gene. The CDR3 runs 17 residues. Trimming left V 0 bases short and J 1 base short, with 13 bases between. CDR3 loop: CASSQDNRLTSGNTIYS. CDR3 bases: TGCGCCAGCAGCCAAGATAACAGGCTGACGTCTGGAAACACCATATATTCT.

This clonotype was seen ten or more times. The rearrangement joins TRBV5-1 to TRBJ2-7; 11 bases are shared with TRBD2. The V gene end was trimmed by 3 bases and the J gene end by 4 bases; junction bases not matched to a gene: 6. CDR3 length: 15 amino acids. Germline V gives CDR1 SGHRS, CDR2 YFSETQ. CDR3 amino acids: CASSSGTSGFYEQYF. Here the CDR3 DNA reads TGCGCCAGCAGCTCCGGGACTAGCGGCTTTTACGAGCAGTACTTC.

The CDR3 nucleotides read TGTGCCAGCAGCGTGGGTCAGGGCATCTCCTACGAGCAGTACTTC. It yields the protein CASSVGQGISYEQYF. The chain is built from TRBV9 and TRBJ2-7; a possible D gene is TRBD1 (5 bases). Germline CDR1 SGDLS, CDR2 YYNGEE. The CDR3 contains 15 residues. V was trimmed by 2 bases and J by 0 bases, leaving 12 bases between them.

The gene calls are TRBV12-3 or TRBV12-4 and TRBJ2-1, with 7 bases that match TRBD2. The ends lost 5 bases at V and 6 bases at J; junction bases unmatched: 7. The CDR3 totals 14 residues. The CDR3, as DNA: TGTGCCAGCAGTGCCTTAGGGGAGGGCAATGAGCAGTTCTTC. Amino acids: CASSALGEGNEQFF.

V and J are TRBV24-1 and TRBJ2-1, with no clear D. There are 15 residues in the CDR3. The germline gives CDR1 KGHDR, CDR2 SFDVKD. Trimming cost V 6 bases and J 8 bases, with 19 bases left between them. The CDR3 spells CATSLSRGSLYEQFF. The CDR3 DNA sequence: TGTGCCACCAGTTTATCCCGCGGTAGTCTTTATGAGCAGTTCTTC.

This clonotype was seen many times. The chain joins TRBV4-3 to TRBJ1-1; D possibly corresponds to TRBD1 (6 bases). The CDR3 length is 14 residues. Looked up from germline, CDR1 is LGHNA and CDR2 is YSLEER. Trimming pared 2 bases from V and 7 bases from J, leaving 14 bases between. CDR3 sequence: CASSQFSGGGEAFF. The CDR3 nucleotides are TGCGCCAGCAGCCAATTTTCTGGGGGCGGTGAAGCTTTCTTT.

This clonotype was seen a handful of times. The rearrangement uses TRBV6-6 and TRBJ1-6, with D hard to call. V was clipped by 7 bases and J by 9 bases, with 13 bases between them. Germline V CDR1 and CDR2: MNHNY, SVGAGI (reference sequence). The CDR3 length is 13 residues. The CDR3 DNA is TGTGCCAGCACCCGAAAAGCGATTTCACCCCTCCACTTT. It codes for CASTRKAISPLHF.

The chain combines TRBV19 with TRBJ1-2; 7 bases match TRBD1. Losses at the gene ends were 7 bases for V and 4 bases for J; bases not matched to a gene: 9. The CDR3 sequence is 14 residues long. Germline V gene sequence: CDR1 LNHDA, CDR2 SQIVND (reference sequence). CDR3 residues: CASKAQGRGYGYTF. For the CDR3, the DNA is TGTGCCAGTAAAGCACAGGGGCGGGGCTATGGCTACACCTTC.

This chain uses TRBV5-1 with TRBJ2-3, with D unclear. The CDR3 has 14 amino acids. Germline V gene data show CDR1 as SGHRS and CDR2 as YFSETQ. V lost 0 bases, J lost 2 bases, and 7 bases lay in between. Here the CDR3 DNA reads TGCGCCAGCAGCTTGGATTCCCACACAGATACGCAGTATTTT. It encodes CASSLDSHTDTQYF.

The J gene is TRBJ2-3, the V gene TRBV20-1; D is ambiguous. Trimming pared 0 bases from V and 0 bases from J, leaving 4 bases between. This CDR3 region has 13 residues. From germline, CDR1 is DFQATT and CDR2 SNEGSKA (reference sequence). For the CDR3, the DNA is TGCAGTGCTAGAGACCACAGCACAGATACGCAGTATTTT. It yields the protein CSARDHSTDTQYF.

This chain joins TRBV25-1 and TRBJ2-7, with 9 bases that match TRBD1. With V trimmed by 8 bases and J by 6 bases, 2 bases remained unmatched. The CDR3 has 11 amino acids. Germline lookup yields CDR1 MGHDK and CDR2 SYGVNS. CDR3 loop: CASGTGTEQYF. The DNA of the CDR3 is TGTGCCAGCGGGACAGGGACCGAGCAGTACTTC.

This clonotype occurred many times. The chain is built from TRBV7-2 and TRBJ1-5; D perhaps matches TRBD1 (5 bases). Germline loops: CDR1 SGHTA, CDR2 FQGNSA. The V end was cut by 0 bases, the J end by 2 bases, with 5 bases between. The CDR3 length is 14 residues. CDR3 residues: CASSLAGGNQPQHF. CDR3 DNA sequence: TGTGCCAGCAGCTTAGCGGGGGGCAATCAGCCCCAGCATTTT.

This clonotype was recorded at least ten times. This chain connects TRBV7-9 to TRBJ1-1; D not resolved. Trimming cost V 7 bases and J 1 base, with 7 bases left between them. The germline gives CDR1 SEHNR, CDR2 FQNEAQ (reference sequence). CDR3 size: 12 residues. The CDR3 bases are TGTGCCAGCACCCCTCAGAACACTGAAGCTTTCTTT. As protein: CASTPQNTEAFF.

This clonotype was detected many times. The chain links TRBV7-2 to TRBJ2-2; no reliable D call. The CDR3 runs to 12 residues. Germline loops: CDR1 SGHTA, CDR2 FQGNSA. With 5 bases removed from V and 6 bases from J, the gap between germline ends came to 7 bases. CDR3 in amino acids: CASSPGPGELFF. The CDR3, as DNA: TGTGCCAGCAGCCCTGGACCCGGGGAGCTGTTTTTT.